These 15 T cell receptor beta chains originate from one sample sequenced in a study of blood T cell repertoires in COVID-19 (dated by TCRdb to the early 2020s). The library relied on the immunoSEQ multiplex PCR assay. As stored in TCRdb, this immuneACCESS dataset retains in-frame rearrangements with V and J assigned. A fraction of the clones does not appear; measured against another copy, unresolved V genes explain less than half of the discrepancy, and the remainder lacks a known reason. In all, the sample holds over 130,000 clones, and about 80% of those were seen once. The ten top clones hold roughly 3.7% of the sample. Specimen: PBMCs or T cells enriched from blood (not recorded which). The receptors originated from a man aged 50 to 59 in a cohort exposed to, infected with or recovered from COVID-19 (not recorded which).

The rearrangement uses TRBV3-1 (or the pseudogene TRBV3-2) and TRBJ2-7; tentative D call: TRBD1 (5 bases). The CDR3 extends over 16 amino acids. V lost 1 base and J lost 2, with 15 bases in between. Germline loops: CDR1 LGHDT, CDR2 YNNKEL (reference sequence). The CDR3 sequence: CASSQGYLGPPYEQYF. DNA for the CDR3: TGTGCCAGCAGCCAAGGGTACCTGGGGCCACCCTACGAGCAGTACTTC.

This clone was counted a few times. This chain joins TRBV13 and TRBJ2-3; 10 bases fit TRBD2. CDR3 length: 21 residues. With V trimmed by 0 bases and J by 2 bases, 17 bases remained unmatched. Germline values: CDR1 PRHDT, CDR2 FYEKMQ (reference sequence). The CDR3 protein is CASSLGLRGAGGPFLTDTQYF. The CDR3 nucleotides are TGTGCCAGCAGCTTAGGCCTAAGAGGAGCGGGGGGGCCGTTTCTCACAGATACGCAGTATTTT.

The chain joins TRBV12-3 or TRBV12-4 to TRBJ1-5, with D perhaps TRBD1 (6 bases). Trimming left V 3 bases short and J 7 bases short, with 10 bases between. This CDR3 has 13 residues. The CDR3 region is CASSLGGRQPQHF. The CDR3 DNA is TGTGCCAGCAGTTTGGGGGGGCGGCAGCCCCAGCATTTT.

The chain is built from TRBV6-5 and TRBJ2-7, with 10 bases identical to TRBD1. This CDR3 has 13 residues. The J segment lost 7 bases and the V segment lost 6 bases, leaving 6 bases of the junction unmatched. Per the germline V gene, CDR1 is MNHEY and CDR2 is SVGAGI. The CDR3 DNA reads TGTGCCAGCAGGGCCCGGGACAGGGGTGAGCAGTACTTC. It specifies CASRARDRGEQYF.

This sequence joins TRBV21-1 and TRBJ2-3; the table gives TRBD1 as D, unverified against the DNA. TRBV21-1 is described as a pseudogene. This CDR3 comprises 15 residues. The CDR3 DNA reads as TGTGCCAGCAGCCCTCGACAGGGGGCAGGAGATACGCAGTATTTT. Encoded protein: CASSPRQGAGDTQYF.

In DNA, the CDR3 is TGTGCCAGTAGTGACAGGGGATTGTATGGCTACACCTTC. This codes for CASSDRGLYGYTF. The chain combines TRBV19 with TRBJ1-2; 8 bases match TRBD1. Germline V gene data show CDR1 as LNHDA and CDR2 as SQIVND (reference sequence). The CDR3 sequence is 13 residues long. V was clipped by 5 bases and J by 5 bases; unmatched bases: 4.

The J gene is TRBJ2-3, the V gene TRBV30, with D unclear. Germline-derived CDR1 and CDR2 are GTSNPN and SVGIG (reference sequence). Trimming took off 4 bases at V and 6 bases at J, with 8 bases between the two ends. This CDR3 has 11 amino acids. The CDR3 here is CAWKDSDTQYF. In nucleotides, the CDR3 is TGTGCCTGGAAAGACTCTGATACGCAGTATTTT.

This chain joins TRBV2 and TRBJ1-1; D is possibly TRBD1 (6 bases). The CDR3 consists of 13 residues. Trimming took off 5 bases at V and 3 bases at J, with 10 bases between the two ends. Germline V gene sequence: CDR1 SNHLY, CDR2 FYNNEI. CDR3 loop: CASSTGYDTEAFF. As DNA, the CDR3 is TGTGCCAGCAGTACAGGGTATGACACTGAAGCTTTCTTT.

This clone turned up a few times. CDR3 region: CASSQVFADLTNQPQHF. For the CDR3, the DNA is TGTGCCAGCAGCCAAGTGTTTGCGGACTTAACTAATCAGCCCCAGCATTTT. The gene calls are TRBV4-2 and TRBJ1-5; D remains unclear. V shed 1 base and J shed 4 bases, with 17 bases lying between them. CDR1 and CDR2 (germline): LGHNA, YNFKEQ. This CDR3 comprises 17 residues.

The chain joins TRBV20-1 to TRBJ1-4; D unresolved. The CDR3 has 13 residues. Between the trimmed V and J ends, which lost 3 bases and 2 bases, there was a span of 7 bases. Germline values: CDR1 DFQATT, CDR2 SNEGSKA (reference sequence). Here the CDR3 DNA reads TGCAGTGCTAGTTACCAGACTAATGAAAAACTGTTTTTT. It yields the protein CSASYQTNEKLFF.

The rearrangement joins TRBV3-1 (or the pseudogene TRBV3-2) to TRBJ2-2; 8 bases align to TRBD2. Per the germline V gene, CDR1 is LGHDT and CDR2 is YNNKEL (reference sequence). This CDR3 contains 23 residues. The ends lost 0 bases at V and 0 bases at J; junction bases unmatched: 21. CDR3 nucleotides: TGTGCCAGCAGCCAAGAGTTTGCTGTTTCTTTAGCGGGGATACTTGCGAACACCGGGGAGCTGTTTTTT. Translating gives CASSQEFAVSLAGILANTGELFF.

The CDR3 is CATSRDSGLETQYF. The CDR3 DNA follows: TGTGCCACCAGCAGGGACAGCGGTTTGGAGACCCAGTACTTC. The J gene is TRBJ2-5, the V gene TRBV15; the D gene is possibly TRBD1 (6 bases). The CDR3 has 14 residues. In germline, CDR1 is LNHNV, CDR2 YYDKDF (reference sequence). The V end was cut by 3 bases, the J end by 5 bases, with 13 bases between.

The gene calls are TRBV27 and TRBJ1-5, with 7 bases that match TRBD1. The CDR3 is 12 residues long. CDR1 is MNHEY and CDR2 is SMNVEV in the germline V gene (reference sequence). J gave up 6 bases and V 7 bases, and 3 bases lay outside the gene matches. DNA for the CDR3: TGTGCCAGCACTACAGGGGTTCAGCCCCAGCATTTT. This translates into CASTTGVQPQHF.

In its sample, this clone was seen once. This chain joins TRBV3-1 (or the pseudogene TRBV3-2) and TRBJ2-5, with 9 bases aligning to TRBD2. CDR1 and CDR2 (germline): LGHDT, YNNKEL (reference sequence). The CDR3 is 16 residues long. The J segment lost 0 bases and the V segment lost 1 base, leaving 3 bases of the junction unmatched. The CDR3, as DNA: TGTGCCAGCAGCCAAGGACTAGCGGCGTACCAAGAGACCCAGTACTTC. It specifies CASSQGLAAYQETQYF.

The gene calls are TRBV28 and TRBJ1-5, with 9 nucleotides matching TRBD1. Per germline, CDR1 MDHEN and CDR2 SYDVKM. The CDR3 loop spans 15 amino acids. V shed 11 bases and J 1 base; nucleotides not matched to a gene: 9. CDR3 residues: CASFRQGVSNQPQHF. CDR3 nucleotides: TGTGCCTCCTTTCGACAGGGGGTAAGCAATCAGCCCCAGCATTTT.